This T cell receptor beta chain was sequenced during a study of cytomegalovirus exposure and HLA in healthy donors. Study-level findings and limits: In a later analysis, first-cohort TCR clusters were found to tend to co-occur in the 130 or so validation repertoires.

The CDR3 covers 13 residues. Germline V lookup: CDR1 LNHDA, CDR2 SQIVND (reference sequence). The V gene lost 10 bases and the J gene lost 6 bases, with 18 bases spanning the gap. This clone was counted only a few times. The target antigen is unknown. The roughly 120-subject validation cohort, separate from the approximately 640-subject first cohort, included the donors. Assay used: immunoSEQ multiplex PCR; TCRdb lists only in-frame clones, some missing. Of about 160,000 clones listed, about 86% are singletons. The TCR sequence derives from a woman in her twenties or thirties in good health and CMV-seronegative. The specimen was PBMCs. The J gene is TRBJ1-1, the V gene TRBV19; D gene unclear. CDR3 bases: TGTGCCACCGGACGGTTCTCCGACGCTGAAGCTTTCTTT. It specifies CATGRFSDAEAFF.